The text below deals with one TCR beta chain. The sample is drawn from a study of cytomegalovirus exposure and HLA in healthy donors. Study-wide context: Around four fifths of more than 300 genotyped donors fell in the Caucasian-associated ancestry cluster.

The PCR used 60 Vbeta and 13 Jbeta primers. TCRdb's copy holds only in-frame clones and misses some; the assay was immunoSEQ multiplex PCR. The sample lists 150,000 to 200,000 clones; roughly four fifths were seen once. J gave up 9 bases and V 5 bases, and 10 bases lay outside the gene matches. CDR1 LNHNV and CDR2 YYDKDF come from the germline V gene (reference sequence). This CDR3 is built from 13 residues. The J gene is TRBJ2-7, the V gene TRBV15; 7 bases align to TRBD1. This sequence originates from a man between 35 and 55 years old in good health and CMV-seronegative. The sequenced material came from PBMCs. This CDR3 is CATSFRQGLGQYF. DNA of the CDR3: TGTGCCACCAGCTTCCGACAGGGCCTCGGGCAGTACTTC.